The T cell receptor (beta chain) under discussion was sequenced for a study of graft-versus-host responses after intestinal transplantation. Across the study: Each recipient received anti-thymocyte globulin induction, then tacrolimus and steroids for around 3 years.

This clone was seen only a few times. Its antigen is unidentified. The J segment lost 5 bases and the V segment lost 7 bases, leaving 6 bases of the junction unmatched. Per germline, CDR1 MNHNS and CDR2 SASEGT. The CDR3 spans 13 residues. This table comes from immunoSEQ multiplex PCR, and its TCRdb copy is limited to in-frame clones, with some not included. The table shows 60,000 to 65,000 clones, with 90% occurring only once. Study observations and caveats: Some GvH clones were seen earlier in gut or blood, suggesting intestinal origin.

Specimen: unstimulated CD8+ T cells sorted from spleen or lymph node cells, collected before transplant. The TCR sequence derives from a human donor who was the organ donor for an intestinal transplant. The genes are TRBV6-1 and TRBJ2-3; the match to TRBD1 covers 7 bases. The DNA for the CDR3 is TGTGCCAGCACCGGGACAGAGATAGATACGCAGTATTTT. Translating gives CASTGTEIDTQYF.